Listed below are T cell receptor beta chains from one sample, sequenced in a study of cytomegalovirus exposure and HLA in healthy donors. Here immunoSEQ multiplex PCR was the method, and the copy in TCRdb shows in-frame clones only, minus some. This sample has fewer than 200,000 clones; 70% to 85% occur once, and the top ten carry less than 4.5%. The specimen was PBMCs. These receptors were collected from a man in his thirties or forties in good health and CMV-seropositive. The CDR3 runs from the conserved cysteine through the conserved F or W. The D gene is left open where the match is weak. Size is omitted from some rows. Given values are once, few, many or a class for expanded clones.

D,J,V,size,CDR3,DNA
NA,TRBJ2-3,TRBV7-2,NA,CASSTQLARATDTQYF,TGTGCCAGCAGCACTCAACTAGCTAGGGCCACAGATACGCAGTATTTT
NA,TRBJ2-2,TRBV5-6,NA,CASSFVGELFF,TGTGCCAGCAGCTTTGTAGGGGAGCTGTTTTTT
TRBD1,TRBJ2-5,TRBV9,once,CASSAGQGETQYF,TGTGCCAGCAGCGCCGGACAGGGCGAGACCCAGTACTTC
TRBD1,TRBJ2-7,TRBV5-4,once,CASSMGQVSYEQYF,TGTGCCAGCAGCATGGGACAGGTTTCCTACGAGCAGTACTTC
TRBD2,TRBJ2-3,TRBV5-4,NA,CASSFKTSGGEDTQYF,TGTGCCAGCAGCTTCAAGACTAGCGGGGGGGAGGATACGCAGTATTTT
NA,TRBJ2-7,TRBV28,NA,CASSPDSSLYEQYF,TGTGCCAGCAGTCCTGACAGTTCCCTCTACGAGCAGTACTTC
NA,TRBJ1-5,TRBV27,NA,CASTSRYNQPQHF,TGTGCCAGCACCTCGCGGTACAATCAGCCCCAGCATTTT
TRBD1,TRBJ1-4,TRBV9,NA,CASSVDGTGGYEKLFF,TGTGCCAGCAGCGTAGATGGGACAGGGGGCTATGAAAAACTGTTTTTT
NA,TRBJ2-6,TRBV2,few,CASIGNYVIGANVLTF,TGTGCCAGCATCGGTAATTATGTGATCGGGGCCAACGTCCTGACTTTC
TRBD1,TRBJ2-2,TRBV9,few,CASSAGTGNTGELFF,TGTGCCAGCAGCGCCGGGACAGGGAACACCGGGGAGCTGTTTTTT
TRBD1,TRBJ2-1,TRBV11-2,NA,CASTPPGTGGDEQFF,TGTGCCAGCACCCCTCCCGGGACAGGGGGGGATGAGCAGTTCTTC
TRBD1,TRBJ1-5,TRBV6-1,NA,CASRYRTGGHQPQHF,TGTGCCAGCAGATACAGGACAGGGGGGCATCAGCCCCAGCATTTT
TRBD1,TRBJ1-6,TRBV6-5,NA,CASSQGARSPLHF,TGTGCCAGCAGTCAGGGGGCCCGATCACCCCTCCACTTT
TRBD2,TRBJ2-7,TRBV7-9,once,CASSQWLAGGPYNEQYF,TGTGCCAGCAGCCAGTGGCTAGCGGGGGGGCCGTACAACGAGCAGTACTTC
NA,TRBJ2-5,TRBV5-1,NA,CASSLGTDYYRQETQYF,TGCGCCAGCAGCTTGGGGACAGACTACTACCGTCAAGAGACCCAGTACTTC
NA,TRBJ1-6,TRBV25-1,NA,CASRDRQGFSSPLHF,TGTGCCAGCAGGGACCGGCAGGGTTTCAGTTCACCCCTCCACTTT
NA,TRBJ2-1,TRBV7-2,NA,CASSLAHNNEQFF,TGTGCCAGCAGCTTAGCACACAACAATGAGCAGTTCTTC
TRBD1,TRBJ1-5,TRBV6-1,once,CASMLGQGPNQPQHF,TGTGCCAGCATGTTAGGACAGGGACCCAATCAGCCCCAGCATTTT
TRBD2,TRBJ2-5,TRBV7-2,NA,CASSAGTSGGETQYF,TGTGCCAGCAGCGCCGGGACTAGCGGGGGGGAGACCCAGTACTTC
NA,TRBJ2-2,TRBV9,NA,CASSAVMSGELFF,TGTGCCAGCAGCGCCGTAATGTCTGGGGAGCTGTTTTTT
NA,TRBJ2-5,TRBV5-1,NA,CASSPGGPTETQYF,TGCGCCAGCAGCCCCGGGGGGCCTACCGAGACCCAGTACTTC
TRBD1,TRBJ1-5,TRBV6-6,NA,CASRTDRVGNQPQHF,TGTGCCAGCAGAACCGACAGGGTCGGGAATCAGCCCCAGCATTTT
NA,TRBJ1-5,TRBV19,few,CASSGSGSNQPQHF,TGTGCCAGTAGTGGATCAGGGTCCAATCAGCCCCAGCATTTT